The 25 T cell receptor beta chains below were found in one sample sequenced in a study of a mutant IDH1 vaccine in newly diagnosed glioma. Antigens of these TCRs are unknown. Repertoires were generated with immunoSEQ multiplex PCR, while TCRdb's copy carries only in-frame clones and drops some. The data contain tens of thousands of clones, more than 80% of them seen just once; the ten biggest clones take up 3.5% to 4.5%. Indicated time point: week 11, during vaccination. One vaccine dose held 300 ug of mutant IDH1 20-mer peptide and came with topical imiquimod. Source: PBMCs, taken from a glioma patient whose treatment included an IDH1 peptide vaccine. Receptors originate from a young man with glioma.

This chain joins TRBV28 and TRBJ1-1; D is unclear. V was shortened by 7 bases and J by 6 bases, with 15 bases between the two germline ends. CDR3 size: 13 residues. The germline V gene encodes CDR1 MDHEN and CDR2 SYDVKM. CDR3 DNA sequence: TGTGCCAGCACCCCCGGCCGGGTCTCTGAAGCTTTCTTT. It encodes CASTPGRVSEAFF.

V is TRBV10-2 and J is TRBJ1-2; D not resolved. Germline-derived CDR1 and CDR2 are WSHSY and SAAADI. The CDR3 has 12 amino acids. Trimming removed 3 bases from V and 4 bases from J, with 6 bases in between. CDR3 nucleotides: TGCGCCAGCAGTGATTCAAGCTATGGCTACACCTTC. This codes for CASSDSSYGYTF.

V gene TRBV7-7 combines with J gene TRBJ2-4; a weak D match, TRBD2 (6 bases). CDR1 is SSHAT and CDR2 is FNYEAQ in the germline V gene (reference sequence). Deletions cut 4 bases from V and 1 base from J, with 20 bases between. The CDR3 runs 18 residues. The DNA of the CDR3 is TGTGCCAGCAGCTCCGAAAGTAGCGGAGATGGGGCCAAAAACATTCAGTACTTC. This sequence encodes CASSSESSGDGAKNIQYF.

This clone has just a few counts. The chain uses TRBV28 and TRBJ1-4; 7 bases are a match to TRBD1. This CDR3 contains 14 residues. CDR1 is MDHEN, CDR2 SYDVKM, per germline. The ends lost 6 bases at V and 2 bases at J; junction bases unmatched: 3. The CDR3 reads CASSPGQTNEKLFF. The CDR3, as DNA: TGTGCCAGCAGCCCGGGACAGACTAATGAAAAACTGTTTTTT.

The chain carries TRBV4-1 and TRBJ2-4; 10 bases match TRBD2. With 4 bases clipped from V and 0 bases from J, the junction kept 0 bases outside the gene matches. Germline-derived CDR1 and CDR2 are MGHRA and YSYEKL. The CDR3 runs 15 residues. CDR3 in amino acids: CASSRTSGAKNIQYF. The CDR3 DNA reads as TGCGCCAGCAGCCGGACTAGCGGAGCCAAAAACATTCAGTACTTC.

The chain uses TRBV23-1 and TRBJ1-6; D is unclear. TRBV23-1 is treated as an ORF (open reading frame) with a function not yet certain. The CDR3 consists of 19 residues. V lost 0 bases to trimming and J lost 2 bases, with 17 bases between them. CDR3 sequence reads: CASSQSSMGSLTYNSPLHF. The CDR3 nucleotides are TGCGCCAGCAGTCAATCCTCCATGGGATCGTTGACCTATAATTCACCCCTCCACTTT.

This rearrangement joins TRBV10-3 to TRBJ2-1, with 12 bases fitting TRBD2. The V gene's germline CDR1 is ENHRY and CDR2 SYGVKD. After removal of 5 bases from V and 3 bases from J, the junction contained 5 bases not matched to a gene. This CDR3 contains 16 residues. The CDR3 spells CAISQGLAGRYNEQFF. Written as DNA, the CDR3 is TGTGCCATCAGTCAGGGACTAGCGGGTCGCTACAATGAGCAGTTCTTC.

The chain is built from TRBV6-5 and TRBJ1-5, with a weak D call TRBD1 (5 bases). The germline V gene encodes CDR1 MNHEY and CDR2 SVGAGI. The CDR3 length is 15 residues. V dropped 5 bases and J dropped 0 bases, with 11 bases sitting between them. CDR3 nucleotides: TGTGCCAGCAGTCCAGAGGGGTATAGCAATCAGCCCCAGCATTTT. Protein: CASSPEGYSNQPQHF.

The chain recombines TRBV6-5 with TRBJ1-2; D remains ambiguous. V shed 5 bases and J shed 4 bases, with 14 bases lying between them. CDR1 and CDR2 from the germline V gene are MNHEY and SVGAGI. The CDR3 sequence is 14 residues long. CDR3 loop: CASSRRSTGYGYTF. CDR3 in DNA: TGTGCCAGCAGTCGGAGGAGTACCGGCTATGGCTACACCTTC.

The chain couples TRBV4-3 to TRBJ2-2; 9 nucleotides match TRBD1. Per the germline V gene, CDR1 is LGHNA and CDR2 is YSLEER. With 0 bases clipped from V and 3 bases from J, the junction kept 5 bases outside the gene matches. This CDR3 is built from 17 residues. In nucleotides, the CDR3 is TGCGCCAGCAGCCAAGATCAGGGACAGGGTTACACCGGGGAGCTGTTTTTT. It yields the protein CASSQDQGQGYTGELFF.

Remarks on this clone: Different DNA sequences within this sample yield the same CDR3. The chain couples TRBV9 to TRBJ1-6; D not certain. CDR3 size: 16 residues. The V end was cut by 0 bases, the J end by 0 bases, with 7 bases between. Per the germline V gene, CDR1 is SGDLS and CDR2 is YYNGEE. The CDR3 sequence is CASSVGGSSYNSPLHF. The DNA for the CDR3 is TGTGCCAGCAGCGTAGGAGGGAGCTCCTATAATTCACCCCTCCACTTT.

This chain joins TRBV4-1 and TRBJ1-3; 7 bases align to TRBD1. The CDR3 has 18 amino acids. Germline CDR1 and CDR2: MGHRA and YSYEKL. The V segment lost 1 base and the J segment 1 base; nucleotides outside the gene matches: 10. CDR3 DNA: TGCGCCAGCAGCCAAGGGGCTTTCGGCAGGGGGTCTGGAAACACCATATATTTT. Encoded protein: CASSQGAFGRGSGNTIYF.

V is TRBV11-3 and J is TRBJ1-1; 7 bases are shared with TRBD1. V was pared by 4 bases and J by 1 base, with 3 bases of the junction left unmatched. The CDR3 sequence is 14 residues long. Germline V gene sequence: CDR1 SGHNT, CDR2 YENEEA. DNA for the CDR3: TGTGCCAGCAGCTCGGGACAGCGGAACACTGAAGCTTTCTTT. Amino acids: CASSSGQRNTEAFF. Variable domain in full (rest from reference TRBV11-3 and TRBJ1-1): EAGVVQSPRYKIIEKKQPVAFWCNPISGHNTLYWYLQNLGQGPELLIRYENEEAVDDSQLPKDRFSAERLKGVDSTLKIQPAELGDSAVYLCASSSGQRNTEAFFGQGTRLTVV.

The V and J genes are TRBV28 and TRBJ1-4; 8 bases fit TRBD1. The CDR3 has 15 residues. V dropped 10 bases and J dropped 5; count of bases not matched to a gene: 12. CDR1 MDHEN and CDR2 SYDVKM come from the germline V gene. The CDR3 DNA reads TGTGCCACCCAAACAGGGGGACGGCGAAATGAAAAACTGTTTTTT. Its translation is CATQTGGRRNEKLFF.

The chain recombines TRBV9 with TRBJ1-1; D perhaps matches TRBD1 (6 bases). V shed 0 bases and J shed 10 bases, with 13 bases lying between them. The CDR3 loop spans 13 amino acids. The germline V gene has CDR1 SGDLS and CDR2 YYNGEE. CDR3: CASSVGTAHGAFF. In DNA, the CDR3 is TGTGCCAGCAGCGTAGGGACAGCCCACGGAGCTTTCTTT.

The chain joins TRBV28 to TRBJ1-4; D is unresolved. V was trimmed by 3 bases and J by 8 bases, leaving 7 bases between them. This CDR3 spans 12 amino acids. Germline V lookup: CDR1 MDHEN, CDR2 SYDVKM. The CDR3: CASSFAGEKLFF. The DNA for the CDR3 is TGTGCCAGCAGTTTCGCGGGGGAAAAACTGTTTTTT.

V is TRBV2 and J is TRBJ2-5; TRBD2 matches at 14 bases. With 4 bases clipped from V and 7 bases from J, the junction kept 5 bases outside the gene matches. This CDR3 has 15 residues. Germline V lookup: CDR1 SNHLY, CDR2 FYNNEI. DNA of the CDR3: TGTGCCAGCAGTGGACTAGCGGGGGGGCGACGGACCCAGTACTTC. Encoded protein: CASSGLAGGRRTQYF.

The CDR3, as DNA: TGTGCCAGCAGCGTAGGGGCTAGCGGATTCACAGATACGCAGTATTTT. Protein product: CASSVGASGFTDTQYF. The chain links TRBV9 to TRBJ2-3; 7 bases line up with TRBD2. Trimming cost V 0 bases and J 2 bases; bases outside gene matches: 6. The germline V gene has CDR1 SGDLS and CDR2 YYNGEE. The CDR3 spans 16 residues.

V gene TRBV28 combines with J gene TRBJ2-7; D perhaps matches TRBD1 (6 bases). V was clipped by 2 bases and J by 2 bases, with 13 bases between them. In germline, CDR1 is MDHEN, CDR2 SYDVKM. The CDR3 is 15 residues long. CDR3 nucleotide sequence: TGTGCCAGCAGTTTACTTGGACAGCCGACCTACGAGCAGTACTTC. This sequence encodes CASSLLGQPTYEQYF.

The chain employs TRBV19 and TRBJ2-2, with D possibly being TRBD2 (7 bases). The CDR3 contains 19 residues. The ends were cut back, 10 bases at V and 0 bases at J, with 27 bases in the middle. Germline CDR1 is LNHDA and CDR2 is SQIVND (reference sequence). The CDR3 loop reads CATRQRAGDYFANTGELFF. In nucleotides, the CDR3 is TGTGCCACCCGCCAGAGGGCAGGGGACTACTTCGCGAACACCGGGGAGCTGTTTTTT.

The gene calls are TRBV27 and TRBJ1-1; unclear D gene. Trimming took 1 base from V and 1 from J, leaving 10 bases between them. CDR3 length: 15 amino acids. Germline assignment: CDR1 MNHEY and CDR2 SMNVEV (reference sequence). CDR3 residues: CASSLLGSQNTEAFF. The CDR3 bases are TGTGCCAGCAGTTTATTGGGCAGCCAGAACACTGAAGCTTTCTTT.

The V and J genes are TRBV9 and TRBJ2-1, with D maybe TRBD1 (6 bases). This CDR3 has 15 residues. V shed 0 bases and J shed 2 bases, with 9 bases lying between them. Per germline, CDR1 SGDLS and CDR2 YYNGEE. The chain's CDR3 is CASSVAQGTYNEQFF. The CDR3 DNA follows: TGTGCCAGCAGCGTAGCCCAGGGGACCTACAATGAGCAGTTCTTC.

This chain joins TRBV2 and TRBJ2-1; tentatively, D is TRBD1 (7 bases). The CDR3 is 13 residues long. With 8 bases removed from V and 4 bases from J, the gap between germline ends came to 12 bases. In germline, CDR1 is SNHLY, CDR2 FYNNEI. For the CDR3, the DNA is TGTGCCAGCGGCGGGACAGAATACAATGAGCAGTTCTTC. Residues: CASGGTEYNEQFF.

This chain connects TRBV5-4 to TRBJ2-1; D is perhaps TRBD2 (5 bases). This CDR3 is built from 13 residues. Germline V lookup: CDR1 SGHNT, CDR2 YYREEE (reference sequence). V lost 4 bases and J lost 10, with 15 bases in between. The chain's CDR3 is CASSLEVSQEQFF. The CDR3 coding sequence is TGTGCCAGCAGCCTGGAGGTGTCCCAGGAGCAGTTCTTC. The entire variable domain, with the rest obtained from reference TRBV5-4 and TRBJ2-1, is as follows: ETGVTQSPTHLIKTRGQQVTLRCSSQSGHNTVSWYQQALGQGPQFIFQYYREEENGRGNFPPRFSGLQFPNYSSELNVNALELDDSALYLCASSLEVSQEQFFGPGTRLTVL.

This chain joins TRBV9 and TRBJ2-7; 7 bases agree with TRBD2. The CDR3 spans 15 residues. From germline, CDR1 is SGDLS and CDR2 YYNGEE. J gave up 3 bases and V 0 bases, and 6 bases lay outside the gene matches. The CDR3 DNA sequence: TGTGCCAGCAGCGTAGAGGGTCTAGCGGTCTACGAGCAGTACTTC. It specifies CASSVEGLAVYEQYF.